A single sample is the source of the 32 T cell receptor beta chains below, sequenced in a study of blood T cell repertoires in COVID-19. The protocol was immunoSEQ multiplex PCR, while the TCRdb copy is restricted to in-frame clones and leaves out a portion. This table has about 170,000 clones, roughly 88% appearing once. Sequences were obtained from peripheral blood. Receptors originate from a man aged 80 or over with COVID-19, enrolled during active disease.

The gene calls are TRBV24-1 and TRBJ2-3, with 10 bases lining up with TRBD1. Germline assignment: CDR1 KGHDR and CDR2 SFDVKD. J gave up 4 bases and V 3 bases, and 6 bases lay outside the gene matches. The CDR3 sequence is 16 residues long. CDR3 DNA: TGTGCCACCAGTGATAAGACAGGGGGCGGGCCAGATACGCAGTATTTT. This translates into CATSDKTGGGPDTQYF.

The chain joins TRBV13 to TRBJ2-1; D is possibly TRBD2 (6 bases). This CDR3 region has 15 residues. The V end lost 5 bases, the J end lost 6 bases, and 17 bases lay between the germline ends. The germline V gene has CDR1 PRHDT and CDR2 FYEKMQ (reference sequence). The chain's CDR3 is CASSPGGPPPNEQFF. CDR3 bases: TGTGCCAGCAGCCCCGGGGGACCCCCTCCCAATGAGCAGTTCTTC.

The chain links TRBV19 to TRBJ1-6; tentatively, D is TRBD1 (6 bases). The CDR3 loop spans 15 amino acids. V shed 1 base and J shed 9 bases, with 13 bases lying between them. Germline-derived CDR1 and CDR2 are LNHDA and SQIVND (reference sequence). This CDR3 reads CASSIVQGRSSPLHF. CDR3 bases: TGTGCCAGTAGTATAGTTCAGGGGCGAAGTTCACCCCTCCACTTT.

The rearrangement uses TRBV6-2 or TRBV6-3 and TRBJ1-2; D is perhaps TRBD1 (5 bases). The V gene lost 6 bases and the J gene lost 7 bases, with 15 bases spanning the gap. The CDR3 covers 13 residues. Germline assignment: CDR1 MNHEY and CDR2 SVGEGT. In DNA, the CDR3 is TGTGCCAGCAGCCATGACAGTGTTAGTGGCTACACCTTC. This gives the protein CASSHDSVSGYTF.

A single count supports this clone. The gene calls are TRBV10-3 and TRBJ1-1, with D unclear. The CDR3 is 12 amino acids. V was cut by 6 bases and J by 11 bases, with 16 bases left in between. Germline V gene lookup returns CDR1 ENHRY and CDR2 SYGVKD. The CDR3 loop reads CAISPRRAAAFF. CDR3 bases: TGTGCCATCAGCCCCAGGAGGGCGGCGGCTTTCTTT.

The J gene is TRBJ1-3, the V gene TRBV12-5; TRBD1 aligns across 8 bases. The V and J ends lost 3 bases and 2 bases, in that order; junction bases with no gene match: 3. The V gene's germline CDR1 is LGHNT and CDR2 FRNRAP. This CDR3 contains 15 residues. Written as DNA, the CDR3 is TGTGCTAGTGGTTTTAAACAGGGGGCTGGAAACACCATATATTTT. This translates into CASGFKQGAGNTIYF.

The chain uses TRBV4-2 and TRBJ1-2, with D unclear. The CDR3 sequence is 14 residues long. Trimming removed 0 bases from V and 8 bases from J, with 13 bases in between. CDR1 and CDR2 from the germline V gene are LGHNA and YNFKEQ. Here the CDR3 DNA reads TGTGCCAGCAGCCAAGAAGGCAGCGGCGAAGGCTACACCTTC. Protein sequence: CASSQEGSGEGYTF.

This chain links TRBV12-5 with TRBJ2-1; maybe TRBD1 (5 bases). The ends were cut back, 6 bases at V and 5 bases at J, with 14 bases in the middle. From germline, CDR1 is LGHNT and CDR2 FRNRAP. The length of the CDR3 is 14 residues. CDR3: CASGAWGPNNEQFF. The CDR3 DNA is TGTGCTAGTGGAGCGTGGGGCCCCAACAATGAGCAGTTCTTC.

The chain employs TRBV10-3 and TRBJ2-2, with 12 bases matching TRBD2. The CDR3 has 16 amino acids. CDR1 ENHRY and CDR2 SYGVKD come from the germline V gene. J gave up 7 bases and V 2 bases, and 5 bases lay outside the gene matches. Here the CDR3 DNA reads TGTGCCATCAGTGAGGGACTAGCGGGGCACTTCGGGGAGCTGTTTTTT. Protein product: CAISEGLAGHFGELFF.

This CDR3 reads CATSRDLTHNQPQHF. The CDR3, as DNA: TGTGCCACCAGCAGAGACCTGACACATAATCAGCCCCAGCATTTT. The chain links TRBV15 to TRBJ1-5; no clear D gene. Germline V lookup: CDR1 LNHNV, CDR2 YYDKDF (reference sequence). Deletions cut 0 bases from V and 4 bases from J, with 10 bases between. The CDR3 is 15 residues long. The whole variable domain, filled in from reference TRBV15 and TRBJ1-5, reads DAMVIQNPRYQVTQFGKPVTLSCSQTLNHNVMYWYQQKSSQAPKLLFHYYDKDFNNEADTPDNFQSRRPNTSFCFLDIRSPGLGDTAMYLCATSRDLTHNQPQHFGDGTRLSIL.

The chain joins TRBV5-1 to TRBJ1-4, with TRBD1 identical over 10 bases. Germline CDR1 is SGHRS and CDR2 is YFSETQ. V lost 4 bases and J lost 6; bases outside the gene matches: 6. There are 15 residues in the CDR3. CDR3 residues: CASSPAGQGYEKLFF. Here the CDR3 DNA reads TGCGCCAGCAGCCCGGCGGGACAGGGGTATGAAAAACTGTTTTTT.

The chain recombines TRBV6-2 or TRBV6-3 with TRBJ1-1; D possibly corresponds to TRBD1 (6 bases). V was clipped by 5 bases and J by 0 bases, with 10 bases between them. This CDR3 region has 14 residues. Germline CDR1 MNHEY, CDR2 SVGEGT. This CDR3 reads CASSDGQLNTEAFF. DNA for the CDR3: TGTGCCAGCAGTGATGGACAGCTGAACACTGAAGCTTTCTTT.

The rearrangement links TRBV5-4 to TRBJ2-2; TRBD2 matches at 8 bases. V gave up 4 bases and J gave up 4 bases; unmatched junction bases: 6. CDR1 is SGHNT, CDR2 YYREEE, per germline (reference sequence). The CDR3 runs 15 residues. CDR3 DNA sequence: TGTGCCAGCAGCCCCGGGACTAGGGGCACCGGGGAGCTGTTTTTT. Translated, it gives CASSPGTRGTGELFF. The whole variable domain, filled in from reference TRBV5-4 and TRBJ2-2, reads ETGVTQSPTHLIKTRGQQVTLRCSSQSGHNTVSWYQQALGQGPQFIFQYYREEENGRGNFPPRFSGLQFPNYSSELNVNALELDDSALYLCASSPGTRGTGELFFGEGSRLTVL.

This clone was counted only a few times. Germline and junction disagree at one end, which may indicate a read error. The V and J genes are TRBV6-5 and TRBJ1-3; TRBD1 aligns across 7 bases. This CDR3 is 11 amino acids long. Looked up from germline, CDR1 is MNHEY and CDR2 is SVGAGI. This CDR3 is CASSSDRVQFF. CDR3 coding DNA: TGTGCCAGCAGTTCCGACAGGGTCCAATTCTTT.

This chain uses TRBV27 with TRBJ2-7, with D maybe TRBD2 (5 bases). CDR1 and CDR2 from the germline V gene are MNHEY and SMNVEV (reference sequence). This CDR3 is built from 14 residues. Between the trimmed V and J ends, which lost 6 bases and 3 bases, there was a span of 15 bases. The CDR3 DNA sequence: TGTGCCAGCAGCCAGTCGGACTTTGTCTACGAGCAGTACTTC. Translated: CASSQSDFVYEQYF.

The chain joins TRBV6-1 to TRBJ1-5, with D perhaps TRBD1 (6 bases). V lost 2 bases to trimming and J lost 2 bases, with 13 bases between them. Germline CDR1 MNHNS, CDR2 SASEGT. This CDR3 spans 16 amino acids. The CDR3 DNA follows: TGTGCCAGCAGTGAATGGGGCAGGGGAGGCAATCAGCCCCAGCATTTT. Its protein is CASSEWGRGGNQPQHF.

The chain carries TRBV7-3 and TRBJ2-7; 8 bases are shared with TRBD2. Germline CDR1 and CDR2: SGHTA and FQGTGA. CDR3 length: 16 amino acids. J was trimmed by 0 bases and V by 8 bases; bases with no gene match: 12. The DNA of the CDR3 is TGTGCCAGCGCCAAAAATGGACTAGCCTTCTCCTACGAGCAGTACTTC. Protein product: CASAKNGLAFSYEQYF. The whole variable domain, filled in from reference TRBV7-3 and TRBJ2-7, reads GAGVSQTPSNKVTEKGKYVELRCDPISGHTALYWYRQSLGQGPEFLIYFQGTGAADDSGLPNDRFFAVRPEGSVSTLKIQRTERGDSAVYLCASAKNGLAFSYEQYFGPGTRLTVT.

CDR3 in DNA: TGTGCCAGCAGCTTAGGTTCGGGACAGTACAATGAGCAGTTCTTC. It yields the protein CASSLGSGQYNEQFF. The chain joins TRBV7-9 to TRBJ2-1, with 7 positions matching TRBD1. Germline V gene lookup returns CDR1 SEHNR and CDR2 FQNEAQ (reference sequence). This CDR3 has 15 amino acids. The J segment lost 4 bases and the V segment lost 1 base, leaving 4 bases of the junction unmatched.

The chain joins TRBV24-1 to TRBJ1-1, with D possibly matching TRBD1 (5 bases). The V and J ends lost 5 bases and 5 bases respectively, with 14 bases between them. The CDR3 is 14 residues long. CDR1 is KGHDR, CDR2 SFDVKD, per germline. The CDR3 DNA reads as TGTGCCACCAGTGGGGGCCTAGGAAAAACTGAAGCTTTCTTT. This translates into CATSGGLGKTEAFF.

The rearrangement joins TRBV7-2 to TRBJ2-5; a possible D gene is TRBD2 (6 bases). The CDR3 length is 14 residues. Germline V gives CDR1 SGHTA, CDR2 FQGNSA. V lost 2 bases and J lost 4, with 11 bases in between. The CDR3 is CASSLSYGRETQYF. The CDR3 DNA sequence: TGTGCCAGCAGCTTATCCTACGGGAGAGAGACCCAGTACTTC.

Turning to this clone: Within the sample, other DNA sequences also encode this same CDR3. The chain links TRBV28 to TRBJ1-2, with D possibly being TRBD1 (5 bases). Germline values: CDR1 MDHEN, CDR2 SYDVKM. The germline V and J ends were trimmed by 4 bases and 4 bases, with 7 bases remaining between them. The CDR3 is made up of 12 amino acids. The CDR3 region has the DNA TGTGCCAGCAGTTCTAGGGGCTATGGCTACACCTTC. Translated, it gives CASSSRGYGYTF.

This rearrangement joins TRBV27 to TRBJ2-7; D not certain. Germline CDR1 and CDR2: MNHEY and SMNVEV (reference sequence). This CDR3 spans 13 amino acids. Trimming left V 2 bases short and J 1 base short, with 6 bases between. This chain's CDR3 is CASSLVPSYEQYF. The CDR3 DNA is TGTGCCAGCAGTTTAGTCCCATCCTACGAGCAGTACTTC.

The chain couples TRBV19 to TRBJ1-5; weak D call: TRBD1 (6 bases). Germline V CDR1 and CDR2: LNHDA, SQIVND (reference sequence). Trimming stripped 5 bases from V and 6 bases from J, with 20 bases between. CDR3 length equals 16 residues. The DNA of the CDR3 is TGTGCCAGTAGTTCTCGGGGCGCAGGGGAAGGTCAGCCCCAGCATTTT. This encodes CASSSRGAGEGQPQHF.

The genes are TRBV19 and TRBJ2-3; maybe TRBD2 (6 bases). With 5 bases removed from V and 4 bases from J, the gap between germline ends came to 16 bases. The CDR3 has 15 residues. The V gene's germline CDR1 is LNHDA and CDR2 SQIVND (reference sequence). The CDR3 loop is CASSLGTSTPDTQYF. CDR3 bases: TGTGCCAGTAGTCTAGGGACTTCTACCCCAGATACGCAGTATTTT.

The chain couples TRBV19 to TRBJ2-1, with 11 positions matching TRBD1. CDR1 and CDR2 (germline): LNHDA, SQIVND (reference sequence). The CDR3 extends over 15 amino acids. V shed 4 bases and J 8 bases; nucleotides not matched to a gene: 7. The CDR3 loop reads CASSTGDRGSHEQFF. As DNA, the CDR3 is TGTGCCAGTAGTACCGGGGACAGGGGGTCCCATGAGCAGTTCTTC.

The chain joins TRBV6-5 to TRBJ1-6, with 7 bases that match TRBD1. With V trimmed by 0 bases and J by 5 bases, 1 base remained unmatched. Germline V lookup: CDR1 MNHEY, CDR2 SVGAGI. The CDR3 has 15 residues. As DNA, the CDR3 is TGTGCCAGCAGTTACTCCAGGGGGGATAATTCACCCCTCCACTTT. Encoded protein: CASSYSRGDNSPLHF.

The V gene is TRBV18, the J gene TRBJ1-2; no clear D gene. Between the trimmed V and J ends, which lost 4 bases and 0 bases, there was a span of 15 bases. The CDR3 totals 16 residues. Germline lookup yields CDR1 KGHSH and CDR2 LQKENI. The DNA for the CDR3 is TGTGCCAGCTCACGTGGCGGGGAGGCCTCTAACTATGGCTACACCTTC. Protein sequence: CASSRGGEASNYGYTF.

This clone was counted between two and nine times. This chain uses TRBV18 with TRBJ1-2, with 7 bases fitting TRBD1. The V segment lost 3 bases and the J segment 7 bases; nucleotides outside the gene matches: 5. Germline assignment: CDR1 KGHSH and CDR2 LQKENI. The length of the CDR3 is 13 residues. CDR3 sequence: CASSPTGFSGYTF. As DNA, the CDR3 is TGTGCCAGCTCACCGACAGGGTTCAGTGGCTACACCTTC. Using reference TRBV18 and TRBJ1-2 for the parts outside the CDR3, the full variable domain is NAGVMQNPRHLVRRRGQEARLRCSPMKGHSHVYWYRQLPEEGLKFMVYLQKENIIDESGMPKERFSAEFPKEGPSILRIQQVVRGDSAAYFCASSPTGFSGYTFGSGTRLTVV.

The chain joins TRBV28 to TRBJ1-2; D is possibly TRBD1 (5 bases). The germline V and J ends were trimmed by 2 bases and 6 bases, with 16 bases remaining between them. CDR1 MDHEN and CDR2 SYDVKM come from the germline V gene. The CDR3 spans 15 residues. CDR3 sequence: CASSLPDKAPHGYTF. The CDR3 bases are TGTGCCAGCAGTTTACCGGACAAGGCCCCCCATGGCTACACCTTC.

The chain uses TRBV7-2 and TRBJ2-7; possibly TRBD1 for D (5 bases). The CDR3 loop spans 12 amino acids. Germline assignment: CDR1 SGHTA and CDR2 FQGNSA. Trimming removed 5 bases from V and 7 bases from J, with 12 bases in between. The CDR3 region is CASSRTLIEQYF. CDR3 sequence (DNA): TGTGCCAGCAGCAGGACATTAATTGAGCAGTACTTC.

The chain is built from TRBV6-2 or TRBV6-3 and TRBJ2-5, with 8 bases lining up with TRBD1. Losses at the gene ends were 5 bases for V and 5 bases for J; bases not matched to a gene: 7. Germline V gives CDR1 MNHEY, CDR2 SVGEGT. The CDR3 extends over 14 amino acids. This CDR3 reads CASSVTGGQETQYF. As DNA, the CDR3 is TGTGCCAGCAGTGTAACAGGGGGTCAGGAGACCCAGTACTTC.

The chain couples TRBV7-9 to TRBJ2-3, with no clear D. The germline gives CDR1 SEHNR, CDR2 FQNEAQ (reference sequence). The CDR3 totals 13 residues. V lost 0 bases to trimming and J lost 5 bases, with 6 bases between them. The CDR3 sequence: CASSLAGVDTQYF. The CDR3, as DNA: TGTGCCAGCAGCTTAGCCGGAGTAGATACGCAGTATTTT.